The 18 T cell receptor beta chains below all came from one sample that was sequenced in a study of OX40 agonist ivuxolimab in advanced cancers. Libraries were prepared by immunoSEQ multiplex PCR; TCRdb keeps only in-frame clonotypes and omits some of them. Among 70,000 to 95,000 clones listed, about 86% were seen once. Source: CD4+ or CD8+ T cells sorted from blood, taken in a trial of the OX40 agonist ivuxolimab. These receptor sequences come from an adult with an advanced solid tumor such as melanoma, head and neck, liver or kidney cancer.

There are a few counts of this clone. The J gene is TRBJ1-6, the V gene TRBV6-5; maybe TRBD1 (6 bases). V was clipped by 8 bases and J by 7 bases, with 18 bases between them. This CDR3 spans 15 amino acids. Germline CDR1 is MNHEY and CDR2 is SVGAGI. DNA for the CDR3: TGTGCCAGCTCCCCGACAGGCAGCGCGAATTCACCCCTCCACTTT. Protein: CASSPTGSANSPLHF.

The genes are TRBV27 and TRBJ2-2; possibly TRBD2 for D (5 bases). Germline V gene lookup returns CDR1 MNHEY and CDR2 SMNVEV (reference sequence). The ends were cut back, 5 bases at V and 5 bases at J, with 24 bases in the middle. The CDR3 is 18 residues long. As DNA, the CDR3 is TGTGCCAGCAGTCCGCCCGTTAACAGCCTACGAGGGACCGGGGAGCTGTTTTTT. As protein: CASSPPVNSLRGTGELFF.

The chain links TRBV28 to TRBJ2-2; D unclear. V dropped 7 bases and J dropped 8 bases, with 11 bases sitting between them. CDR1 MDHEN and CDR2 SYDVKM come from the germline V gene. This CDR3 contains 12 residues. The CDR3 is CASTTLLGELFF. The CDR3 DNA is TGTGCCAGCACCACACTCTTGGGGGAGCTGTTTTTT.

The rearrangement uses TRBV2 and TRBJ1-4, with TRBD1 matching over 7 bases. The germline V gene encodes CDR1 SNHLY and CDR2 FYNNEI. This CDR3 comprises 16 residues. The V and J ends lost 7 bases and 3 bases, in that order; junction bases with no gene match: 11. In DNA form, the CDR3 reads TGTGCCAGCACTTACAGGGGCAGAGCAGCTAATGAAAAACTGTTTTTT. Protein product: CASTYRGRAANEKLFF.

This chain uses TRBV5-1 with TRBJ1-1; D might be TRBD1 (5 bases). Per the germline V gene, CDR1 is SGHRS and CDR2 is YFSETQ. The CDR3 extends over 16 amino acids. V lost 0 bases, J lost 2 bases, and 14 bases lay in between. In DNA form, the CDR3 reads TGCGCCAGCAGCTTGGACACCGGGACGGGTAACACTGAAGCTTTCTTT. Translating it yields CASSLDTGTGNTEAFF.

This clone was counted once. This sequence joins TRBV10-3 and TRBJ1-1; D might be TRBD1 (5 bases). The V end was cut by 8 bases, the J end by 7 bases, with 20 bases between. The CDR3 contains 14 residues. Per the germline V gene, CDR1 is ENHRY and CDR2 is SYGVKD. In DNA, the CDR3 is TGTGCCATCTTAAGTGGGACGGACGGTAGTGAAGCTTTCTTT. Amino acid sequence: CAILSGTDGSEAFF.

This clone has a handful of counts. This chain connects TRBV9 to TRBJ1-2; TRBD1 is a possible D gene (5 bases). The V and J ends lost 3 bases and 2 bases respectively, with 11 bases between them. Germline assignment: CDR1 SGDLS and CDR2 YYNGEE. This CDR3 is built from 14 residues. The CDR3 loop reads CASSESQGNYGYTF. The CDR3 DNA is TGTGCCAGCAGCGAGTCCCAGGGAAACTATGGCTACACCTTC.

This sequence joins TRBV7-3 and TRBJ2-3; TRBD2 agrees at 8 bases. The V and J ends lost 4 bases and 15 bases, in that order; junction bases with no gene match: 9. The germline V gene has CDR1 SGHTA and CDR2 FQGTGA. The length of the CDR3 is 12 residues. CDR3 sequence (DNA): TGTGCCAGCAGCTCCGAAGGGACTAGAACCTATTTT. It codes for CASSSEGTRTYF.

The CDR3 DNA reads as TGTGCCAGCGACCCCGTAGGCCAGCACACTGAAGCTTTCTTT. Amino acids: CASDPVGQHTEAFF. V is TRBV2 and J is TRBJ1-1; no clear D. The germline V and J ends were trimmed by 8 bases and 3 bases, with 16 bases remaining between them. The CDR3 runs to 14 residues. Germline V lookup: CDR1 SNHLY, CDR2 FYNNEI.

The chain uses TRBV6-4 and TRBJ2-2, with D perhaps given as TRBD1 or TRBD2 (5 bases each). V lost 6 bases to trimming and J lost 6 bases, with 26 bases between them. CDR1 MRHNA and CDR2 SNTAGT come from the germline V gene. This CDR3 comprises 18 residues. In DNA, the CDR3 is TGTGCCAGCAGCGACACGGCATGGGACCAGGCTTCCTCCGGGGAGCTGTTTTTT. This codes for CASSDTAWDQASSGELFF.

This clone was seen more than once but under ten times. The chain employs TRBV30 and TRBJ1-6; D call uncertain. From germline, CDR1 is GTSNPN and CDR2 SVGIG (reference sequence). This CDR3 comprises 14 residues. V was trimmed by 3 bases and J by 4 bases, leaving 10 bases between them. CDR3 nucleotide sequence: TGTGCCTGGAGCCAGTCAGATTATAATTCACCCCTCCACTTT. As protein: CAWSQSDYNSPLHF.

The chain combines TRBV14 with TRBJ1-2; D is ambiguous. CDR3 length equals 15 residues. The germline V gene has CDR1 SGHDN and CDR2 FVKESK. V was trimmed by 4 bases and J by 0 bases, leaving 12 bases between them. This CDR3 is CASSPGVEANYGYTF. The CDR3 DNA follows: TGTGCCAGCAGCCCCGGTGTCGAAGCTAACTATGGCTACACCTTC.

This chain links TRBV30 with TRBJ1-3, with D uncertain. The germline CDR1 and CDR2 sequences are GTSNPN and SVGIG (reference sequence). The CDR3 consists of 13 residues. Trimming pared 2 bases from V and 2 bases from J, leaving 7 bases between. This CDR3 reads CAWSFGAGNTIYF. The CDR3 DNA reads as TGTGCCTGGAGTTTCGGGGCTGGAAACACCATATATTTT.

CDR3 loop: CASSSSGDSSGNTIYF. As DNA, the CDR3 is TGCGCCAGCAGCTCGTCCGGGGACAGCTCTGGAAACACCATATATTTT. The V call is TRBV5-1, the J call TRBJ1-3, with 7 nucleotides matching TRBD1. Germline lookup yields CDR1 SGHRS and CDR2 YFSETQ. The CDR3 runs to 16 residues. The V gene end was trimmed by 3 bases and the J gene end by 0 bases; junction bases not matched to a gene: 6.

As regards this clone: The same CDR3 can be traced to other DNA sequences in this sample. The rearrangement uses TRBV11-2 and TRBJ1-6, with D maybe TRBD1 (5 bases). CDR1 is SGHAT, CDR2 FQNNGV, per germline. The CDR3 contains 15 residues. Trimming removed 0 bases from V and 6 bases from J, with 9 bases in between. In DNA, the CDR3 is TGTGCCAGCAGCTTAGACCCAGGGCCTAATTCACCCCTCCACTTT. Translation: CASSLDPGPNSPLHF. The full variable domain, with the rest looked up from reference TRBV11-2 and TRBJ1-6, is EAGVAQSPRYKIIEKRQSVAFWCNPISGHATLYWYQQILGQGPKLLIQFQNNGVVDDSQLPKDRFSAERLKGVDSTLKIQPAKLEDSAVYLCASSLDPGPNSPLHFGNGTRLTVT.

The rearrangement uses TRBV14 and TRBJ1-3; possibly TRBD1 for D (5 bases). Trimming pared 1 base from V and 4 bases from J, leaving 11 bases between. The CDR3 sequence is 15 residues long. The V gene's germline CDR1 is SGHDN and CDR2 FVKESK. CDR3 residues: CASSQARGYGNTIYF. The CDR3 DNA follows: TGTGCCAGCAGCCAAGCACGGGGGTACGGAAACACCATATATTTT.

The chain uses TRBV27 and TRBJ1-2, with D possibly being TRBD1 (5 bases). The germline V gene has CDR1 MNHEY and CDR2 SMNVEV (reference sequence). V was pared by 0 bases and J by 8 bases, with 13 bases between. The CDR3 length is 14 residues. CDR3 nucleotide sequence: TGTGCCAGCAGTTTATCGAATTCGTGGGACGGCTACACCTTC. Amino acids: CASSLSNSWDGYTF.

The chain is built from TRBV7-9 and TRBJ1-1; D is unresolved. The CDR3 length is 11 residues. V gave up 2 bases and J gave up 10 bases, with 8 bases separating them. From germline, CDR1 is SEHNR and CDR2 FQNEAQ (reference sequence). CDR3 in amino acids: CASSLQIGAFF. DNA of the CDR3: TGTGCCAGCAGCTTACAAATAGGAGCTTTCTTT.